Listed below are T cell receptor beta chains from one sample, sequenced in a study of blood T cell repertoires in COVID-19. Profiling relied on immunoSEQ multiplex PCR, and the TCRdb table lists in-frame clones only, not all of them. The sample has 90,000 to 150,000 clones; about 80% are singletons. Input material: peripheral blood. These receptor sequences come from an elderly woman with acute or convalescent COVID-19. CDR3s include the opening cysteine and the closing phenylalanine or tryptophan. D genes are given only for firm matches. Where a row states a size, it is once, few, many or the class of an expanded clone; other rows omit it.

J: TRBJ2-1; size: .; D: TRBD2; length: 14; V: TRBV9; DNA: TGTGCCAGCAGCCTCCGACTAGCGGACAATGAGCAGTTCTTC; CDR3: CASSLRLADNEQFF
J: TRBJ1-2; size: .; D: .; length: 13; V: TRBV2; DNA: TGTGCCAGCAGGGAGCTGATTAACTATGGCTACACCTTC; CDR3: CASRELINYGYTF
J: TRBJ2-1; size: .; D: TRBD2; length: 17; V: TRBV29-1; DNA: TGCAGCGTCCAAGCGGGGACTAGCGGGGGATCGTACAATGAGCAGTTCTTC; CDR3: CSVQAGTSGGSYNEQFF
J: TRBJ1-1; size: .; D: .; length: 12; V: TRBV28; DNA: TGTGCCAGCAGTTTAGGCGGGCCTGGAGCTTTCTTT; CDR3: CASSLGGPGAFF
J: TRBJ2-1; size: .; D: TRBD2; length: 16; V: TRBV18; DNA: TGTGCCAGCTCACCACGCACGACTAGCGAATACAATGAGCAGTTCTTC; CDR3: CASSPRTTSEYNEQFF
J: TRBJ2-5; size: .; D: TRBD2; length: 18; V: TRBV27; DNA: TGTGCCAGCAGACGATTGACAGGGACTAGCCCGCAACAAGAGACCCAGTACTTC; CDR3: CASRRLTGTSPQQETQYF
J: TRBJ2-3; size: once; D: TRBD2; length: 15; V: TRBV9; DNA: TGTGCCAGCAGCGAGCGGGAGGGCGTCACAGATACGCAGTATTTT; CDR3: CASSEREGVTDTQYF
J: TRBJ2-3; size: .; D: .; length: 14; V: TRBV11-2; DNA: TGTGCCAGCAGCTTAGGGGGTAGCGCAGATACGCAGTATTTT; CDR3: CASSLGGSADTQYF
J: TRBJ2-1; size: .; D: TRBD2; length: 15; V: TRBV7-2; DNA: TGTGCCAGCAGCTTAATGGCGGGGGGGTACAATGAGCAGTTCTTC; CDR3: CASSLMAGGYNEQFF
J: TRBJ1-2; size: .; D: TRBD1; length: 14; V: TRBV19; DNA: TGTGCCAGTAGTCGGGACAGGGGTGGCTATGGCTACACCTTC; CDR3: CASSRDRGGYGYTF
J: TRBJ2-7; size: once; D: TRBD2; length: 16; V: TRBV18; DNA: TGTGCCAGCTCACCCGGGACTAGCGGGAGGGCCGGCGAGCAGTACTTC; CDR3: CASSPGTSGRAGEQYF
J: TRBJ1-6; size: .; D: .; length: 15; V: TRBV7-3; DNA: TGTGCCAGCAGCTTAACACCCCAGGGCGGTTCACCCCTCCACTTT; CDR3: CASSLTPQGGSPLHF
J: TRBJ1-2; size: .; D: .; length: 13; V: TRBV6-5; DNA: TGTGCCAGCAACATCTTGGCAGACTATGGCTACACCTTC; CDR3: CASNILADYGYTF
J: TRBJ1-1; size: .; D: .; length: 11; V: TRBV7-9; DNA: TGTGCCAGCAGCTTAAACGGGGAAGCTTTCTTT; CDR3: CASSLNGEAFF
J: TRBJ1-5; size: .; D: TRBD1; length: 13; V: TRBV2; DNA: TGTGCCAGCAGTGGGGACAGGAGACAGCCCCAGCATTTT; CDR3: CASSGDRRQPQHF
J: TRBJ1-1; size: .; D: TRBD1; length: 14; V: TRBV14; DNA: TGTGCCAGCAGCCAAGGATCTCAGGGGGCGCGAGCTTTCTTT; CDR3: CASSQGSQGARAFF
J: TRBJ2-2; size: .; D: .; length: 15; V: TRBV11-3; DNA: TGTGCCAGCAGCCCATCCCCCGGGACTTACGGGGAGCTGTTTTTT; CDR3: CASSPSPGTYGELFF
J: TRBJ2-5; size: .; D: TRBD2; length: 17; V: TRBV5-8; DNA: TGTGCCAGCAGCTTGCACCTCGGGGGGAGGGCCCAAGAGACCCAGTACTTC; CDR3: CASSLHLGGRAQETQYF
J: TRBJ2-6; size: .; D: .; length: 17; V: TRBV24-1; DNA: TGTGCCACCAGTGACCAGAAAAGACAGTCTGGGGCCAACGTCCTGACTTTC; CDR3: CATSDQKRQSGANVLTF
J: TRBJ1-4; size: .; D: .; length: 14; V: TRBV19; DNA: TGTGCCAGTAGTCCAAGCGGTATCAATGAAAAACTGTTTTTT; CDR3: CASSPSGINEKLFF
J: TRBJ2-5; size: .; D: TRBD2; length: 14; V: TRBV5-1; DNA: TGCGCCAGCAGCTTGGGCGGGGGGCAAGAGACCCAGTACTTC; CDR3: CASSLGGGQETQYF
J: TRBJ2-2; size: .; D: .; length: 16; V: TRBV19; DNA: TGTGCCAGTAGTCAGCTACAGGGTTGGGCGACCGGGGAGCTGTTTTTT; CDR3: CASSQLQGWATGELFF
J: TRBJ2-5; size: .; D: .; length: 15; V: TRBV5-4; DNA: TGTGCCAGCAGCCGGGAATCGGGCGTCGGGGAGACCCAGTACTTC; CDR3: CASSRESGVGETQYF
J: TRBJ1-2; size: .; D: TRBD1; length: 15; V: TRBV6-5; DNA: TGTGCCAGCAGTACCCGACAGGGGGGGGACTATGGCTACACCTTC; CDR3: CASSTRQGGDYGYTF
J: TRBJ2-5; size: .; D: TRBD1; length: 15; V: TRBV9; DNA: TGTGCCAGCAGCGTAAGGACAGGGGCCCAAGAGACCCAGTACTTC; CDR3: CASSVRTGAQETQYF
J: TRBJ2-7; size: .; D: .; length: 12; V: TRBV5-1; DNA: TGCGCCAGCAGCTCGGGGATATACGAGCAGTACTTC; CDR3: CASSSGIYEQYF
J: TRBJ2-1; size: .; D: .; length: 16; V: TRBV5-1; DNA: TGCGCCAGCAGCTTGCGGGGGATGGGAGACTACAATGAGCAGTTCTTC; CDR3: CASSLRGMGDYNEQFF
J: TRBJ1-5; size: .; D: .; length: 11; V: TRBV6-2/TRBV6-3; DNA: TGTGCCAGCAGTGTGCCAGAGCCCCAGCATTTT; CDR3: CASSVPEPQHF
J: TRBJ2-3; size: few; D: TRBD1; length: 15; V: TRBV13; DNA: TGTGCCAGCAACCAGGACAGGGGCGACACAGATACGCAGTATTTT; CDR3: CASNQDRGDTDTQYF
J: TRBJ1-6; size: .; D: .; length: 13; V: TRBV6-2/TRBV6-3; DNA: TGTGCCAGCAGTTACGGCGGGGATTCACCCCTCCACTTT; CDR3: CASSYGGDSPLHF
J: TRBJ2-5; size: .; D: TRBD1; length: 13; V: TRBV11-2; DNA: TGTGCCAGCAGCCAGGGACAGCAAGAGACCCAGTACTTC; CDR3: CASSQGQQETQYF
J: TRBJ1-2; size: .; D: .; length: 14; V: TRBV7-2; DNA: TGTGCCAGCAGCTTAGATCCGGGTTACGATGGCTACACCTTC; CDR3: CASSLDPGYDGYTF
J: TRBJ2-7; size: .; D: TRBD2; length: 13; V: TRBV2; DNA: TGTGCCAGCAGTGAACTAGCGGGAAGGTTATCGTACTTC; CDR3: CASSELAGRLSYF
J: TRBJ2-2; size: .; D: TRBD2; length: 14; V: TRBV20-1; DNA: TGCAGTGCTAGTTGGGGGGGGAACACCGGGGAGCTGTTTTTT; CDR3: CSASWGGNTGELFF
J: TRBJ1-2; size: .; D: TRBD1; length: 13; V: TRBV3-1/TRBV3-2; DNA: TGTGCCAGCAGCCACAACCAGGGGGTCAAGCTCACCTTC; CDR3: CASSHNQGVKLTF
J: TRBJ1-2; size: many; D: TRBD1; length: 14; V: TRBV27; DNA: TGTGCCAGCAGTCAGGACTCACAGGGGGCAGGGGGGACCTTC; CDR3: CASSQDSQGAGGTF